Below, 6 T cell receptor beta chains from the same sample are listed, as sequenced in a study of shared clonotypes between healthy human individuals. Terminally differentiated effector memory CD45RA+ cells were excluded by CCR7 positive selection of CD45RO-negative cells. The assay was immunoSEQ multiplex PCR, and TCRdb's table has in-frame clones only and misses some. The sample yields about 700,000 clones, just over 90% seen once. The specimen sequenced was naive CD8+ T cells sorted from blood. Receptors were obtained from a man aged 30 to 45 in good health.

V is TRBV6-4 and J is TRBJ2-2; D call uncertain. Germline CDR1 and CDR2: MRHNA and SNTAGT. The V end was cut by 2 bases, the J end by 7 bases, with 11 bases between. CDR3 length: 14 residues. The CDR3 spells CASSDGLVNGELFF. In DNA form, the CDR3 reads TGTGCCAGCAGTGACGGGCTAGTCAACGGGGAGCTGTTTTTT.

The chain couples TRBV19 to TRBJ2-1, with 12 positions matching TRBD2. The CDR3 extends over 15 amino acids. Per the germline V gene, CDR1 is LNHDA and CDR2 is SQIVND (reference sequence). V lost 6 bases to trimming and J lost 2 bases; unmatched junction nucleotides: 2. The chain's CDR3 is CASRRTSGTYNEQFF. CDR3 nucleotides: TGTGCCAGTAGGCGGACTAGCGGGACCTACAATGAGCAGTTCTTC.

This sequence joins TRBV5-1 and TRBJ2-5, with 9 bases that match TRBD2. V dropped 0 bases and J dropped 0; count of bases not matched to a gene: 6. CDR1 and CDR2 (germline): SGHRS, YFSETQ. This CDR3 has 17 amino acids. This chain's CDR3 is CASSLGLAGKYQETQYF. As DNA, the CDR3 is TGCGCCAGCAGCTTGGGTCTAGCGGGAAAGTACCAAGAGACCCAGTACTTC. The full variable domain, completed using reference TRBV5-1 and TRBJ2-5, is KAGVTQTPRYLIKTRGQQVTLSCSPISGHRSVSWYQQTPGQGLQFLFEYFSETQRNKGNFPGRFSGRQFSNSRSEMNVSTLELGDSALYLCASSLGLAGKYQETQYFGPGTRLLVL.

This chain links TRBV2 with TRBJ2-5, with D perhaps matching TRBD1 or TRBD2 (6 bases each). Trimming stripped 6 bases from V and 6 bases from J, with 11 bases between. The CDR3 runs 12 residues. Germline CDR1 and CDR2: SNHLY and FYNNEI. The CDR3 protein is CASRGAGQTQYF. In DNA, the CDR3 is TGTGCCAGCAGGGGGGCGGGGCAGACCCAGTACTTC.

The chain employs TRBV28 and TRBJ1-1, with D maybe TRBD1 (5 bases). This CDR3 is 16 amino acids long. Germline assignment: CDR1 MDHEN and CDR2 SYDVKM. V was clipped by 5 bases and J by 1 base, with 17 bases between them. CDR3 in amino acids: CASSGGSYGGNTEAFF. In DNA, the CDR3 is TGTGCCAGCAGTGGGGGAAGCTATGGAGGGAACACTGAAGCTTTCTTT.

The gene calls are TRBV14 and TRBJ2-2; D is ambiguous. Trimming stripped 0 bases from V and 6 bases from J, with 17 bases between. This CDR3 contains 17 residues. Germline CDR1 SGHDN, CDR2 FVKESK. Here the CDR3 reads CASSQDLVGPLAGELFF. CDR3 DNA sequence: TGTGCCAGCAGCCAAGATTTGGTCGGACCATTGGCCGGGGAGCTGTTTTTT.